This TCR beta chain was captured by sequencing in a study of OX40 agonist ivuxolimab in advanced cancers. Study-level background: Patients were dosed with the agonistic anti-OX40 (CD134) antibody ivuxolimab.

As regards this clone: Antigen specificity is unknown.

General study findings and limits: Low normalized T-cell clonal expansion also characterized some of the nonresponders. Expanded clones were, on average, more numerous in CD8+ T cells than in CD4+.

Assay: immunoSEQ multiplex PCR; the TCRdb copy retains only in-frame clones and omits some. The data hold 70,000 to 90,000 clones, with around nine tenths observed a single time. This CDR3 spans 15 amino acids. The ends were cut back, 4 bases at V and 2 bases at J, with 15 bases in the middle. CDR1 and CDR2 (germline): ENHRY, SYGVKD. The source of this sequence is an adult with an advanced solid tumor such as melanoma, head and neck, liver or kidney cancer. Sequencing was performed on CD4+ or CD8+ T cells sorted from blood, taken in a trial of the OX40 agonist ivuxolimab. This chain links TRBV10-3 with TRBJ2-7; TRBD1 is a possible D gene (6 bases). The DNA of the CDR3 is TGTGCCATCAGTGCTACAGACAGGTCAACCTACGAGCAGTACTTC. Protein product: CAISATDRSTYEQYF.